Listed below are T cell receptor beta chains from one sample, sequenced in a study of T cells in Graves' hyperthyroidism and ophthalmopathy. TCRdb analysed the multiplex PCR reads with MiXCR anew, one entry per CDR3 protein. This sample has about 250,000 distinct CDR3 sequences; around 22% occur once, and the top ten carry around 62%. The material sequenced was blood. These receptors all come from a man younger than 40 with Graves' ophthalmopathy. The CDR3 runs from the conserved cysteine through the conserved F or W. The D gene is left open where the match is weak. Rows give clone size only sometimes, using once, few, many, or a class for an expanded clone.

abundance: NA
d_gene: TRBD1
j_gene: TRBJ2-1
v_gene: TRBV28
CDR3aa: CASRRTGTGLSGQFF
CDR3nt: TGTGCCAGCAGAAGAACCGGGACAGGGCTTTCGGGGCAGTTCTTC

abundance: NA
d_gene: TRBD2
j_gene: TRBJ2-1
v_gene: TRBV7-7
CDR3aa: CASSPLAGGGNEQFF
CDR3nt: TGTGCTAGCAGCCCCCTAGCGGGAGGTGGCAATGAGCAGTTCTTC

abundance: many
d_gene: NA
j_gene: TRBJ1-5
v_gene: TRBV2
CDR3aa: CASGEDWGNQPQHF
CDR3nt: TGTGCCAGCGGCGAGGACTGGGGCAATCAGCCCCAGCATTTT

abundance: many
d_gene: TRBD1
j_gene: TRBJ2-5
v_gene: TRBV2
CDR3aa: CASSDRDRGPQETQYF
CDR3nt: TGTGCCAGCAGTGACCGGGACAGGGGTCCCCAAGAGACCCAGTACTTC

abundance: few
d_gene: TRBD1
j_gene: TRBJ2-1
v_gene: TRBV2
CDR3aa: CASSSSGTGHYNEQFF
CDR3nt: TGTGCCAGCAGTTCGTCCGGGACAGGACATTACAATGAGCAGTTCTTC

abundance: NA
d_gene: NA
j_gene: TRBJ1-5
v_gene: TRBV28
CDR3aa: CASKGDLITNQPQHF
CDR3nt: TGTGCCAGCAAGGGGGACCTCATTACAAATCAGCCCCAGCATTTT

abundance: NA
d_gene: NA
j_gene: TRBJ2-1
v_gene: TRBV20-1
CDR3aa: CSADSTSSYNEQFF
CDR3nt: TGCAGTGCAGACTCTACGAGCTCCTACAATGAGCAGTTCTTC

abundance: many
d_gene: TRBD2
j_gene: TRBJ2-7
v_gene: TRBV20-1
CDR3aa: CSASHTSGTYEQYF
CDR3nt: TGCAGTGCTAGCCATACTAGCGGGACCTACGAGCAGTACTTC

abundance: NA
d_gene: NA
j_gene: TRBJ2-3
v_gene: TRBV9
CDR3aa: CASSTPGDGTDTQYF
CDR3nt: TGTGCCAGCAGCACACCGGGTGATGGCACAGATACGCAGTATTTT

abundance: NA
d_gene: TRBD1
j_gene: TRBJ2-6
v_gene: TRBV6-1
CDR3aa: CASRGTGGSTGANVLTF
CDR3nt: TGTGCCAGCAGAGGGACAGGGGGCAGTACTGGGGCCAACGTCCTGACTTTC

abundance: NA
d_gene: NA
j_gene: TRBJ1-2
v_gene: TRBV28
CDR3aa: CASSVSYPVQRLDDGGGYTF
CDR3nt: TGTGCCAGCAGTGTTTCATACCCCGTGCAACGTCTCGACGACGGGGGTGGCTACACCTTC

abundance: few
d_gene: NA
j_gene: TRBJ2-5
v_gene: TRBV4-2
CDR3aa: CASSPRATGRGETQYF
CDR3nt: TGTGCCAGCAGCCCAAGAGCGACAGGGAGGGGAGAGACCCAGTACTTC

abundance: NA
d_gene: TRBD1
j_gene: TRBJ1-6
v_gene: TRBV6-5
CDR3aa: CASSYSGTGVDSPLHF
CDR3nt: TGTGCCAGCAGTTACTCCGGGACAGGGGTAGATTCACCCCTCCACTTT

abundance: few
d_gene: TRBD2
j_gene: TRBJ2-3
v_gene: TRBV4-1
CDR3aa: CASSQSRGVTDTQYF
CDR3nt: TGCGCCAGCAGCCAATCCCGGGGGGTCACAGATACGCAGTATTTT

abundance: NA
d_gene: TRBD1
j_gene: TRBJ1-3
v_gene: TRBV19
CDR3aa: CASRTGQAFASGNTIYF
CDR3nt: TGTGCCAGTAGGACGGGACAGGCCTTCGCCTCTGGAAACACCATATATTTT

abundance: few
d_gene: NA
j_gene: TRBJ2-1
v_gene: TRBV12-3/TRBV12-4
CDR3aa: CASSAGQYNEQFF
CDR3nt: TGTGCCAGCAGTGCGGGACAGTACAATGAGCAGTTCTTC

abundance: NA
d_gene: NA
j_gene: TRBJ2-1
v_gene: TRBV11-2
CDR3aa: CASSTRPGSSYSEQFF
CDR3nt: TGTGCCAGCAGCACTCGACCAGGATCCTCCTACAGTGAGCAGTTCTTC

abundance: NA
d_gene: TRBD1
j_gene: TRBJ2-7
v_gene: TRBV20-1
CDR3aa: CSACPGQGIGDEQYF
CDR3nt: TGCAGTGCTTGTCCGGGACAGGGGATTGGAGACGAGCAGTACTTC

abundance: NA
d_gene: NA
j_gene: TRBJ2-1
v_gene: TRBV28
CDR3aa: CASGTLRGSYNEQFF
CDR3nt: TGTGCCAGCGGTACGCTTAGAGGGTCCTACAATGAGCAGTTCTTC

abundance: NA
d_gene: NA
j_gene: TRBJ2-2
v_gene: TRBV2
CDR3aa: CASLRSILNTGELFF
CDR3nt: TGTGCCAGCCTCCGATCGATACTGAACACCGGGGAGCTGTTTTTT

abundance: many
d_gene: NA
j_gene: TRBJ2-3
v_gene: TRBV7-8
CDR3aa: CASSLTGLRTDTQYF
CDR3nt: TGTGCCAGCAGCCTCACGGGACTTCGCACAGATACGCAGTATTTT

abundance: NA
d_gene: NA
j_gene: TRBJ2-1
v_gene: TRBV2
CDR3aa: CASSEAPGQSGVGQFF
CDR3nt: TGTGCCAGCAGTGAAGCTCCGGGACAGAGCGGGGTGGGGCAGTTCTTC

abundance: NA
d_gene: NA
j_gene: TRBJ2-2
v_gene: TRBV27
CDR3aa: CASSLGGYGTGELFF
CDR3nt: TGTGCCAGCAGTTTAGGGGGGTACGGCACCGGGGAGCTGTTTTTT

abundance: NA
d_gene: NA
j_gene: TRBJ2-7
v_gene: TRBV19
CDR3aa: CASSPDRRPSVDEQYF
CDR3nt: TGTGCCAGTAGTCCGGACAGACGGCCTAGCGTGGACGAGCAGTACTTC

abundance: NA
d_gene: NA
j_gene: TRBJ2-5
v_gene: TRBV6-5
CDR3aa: CASSYEGLETQYF
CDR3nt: TGTGCCAGCAGTTACGAGGGATTAGAGACCCAGTACTTC

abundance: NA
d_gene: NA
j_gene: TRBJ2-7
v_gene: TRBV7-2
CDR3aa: CASSLSRTRGGEQYF
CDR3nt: TGTGCCAGCAGCCTTTCCAGGACTCGAGGGGGCGAGCAGTACTTC

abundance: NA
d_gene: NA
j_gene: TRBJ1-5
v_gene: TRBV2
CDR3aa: CASTPREFNQPQHF
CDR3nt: TGTGCCAGCACCCCCAGGGAGTTCAATCAGCCCCAGCATTTT

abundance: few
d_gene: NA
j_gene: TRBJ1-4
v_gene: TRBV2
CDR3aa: CASSEDSANEKLFF
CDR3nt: TGTGCCAGCAGTGAAGACAGCGCTAATGAAAAACTGTTTTTT

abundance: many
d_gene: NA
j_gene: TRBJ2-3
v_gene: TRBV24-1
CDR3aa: CATSDLRRDTDTQYF
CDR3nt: TGTGCCACCAGTGATTTGCGCCGGGACACAGATACGCAGTATTTT

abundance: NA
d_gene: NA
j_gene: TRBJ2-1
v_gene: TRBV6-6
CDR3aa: CASSYSPGPLGNEQFF
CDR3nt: TGTGCCAGCAGTTACTCCCCGGGCCCACTTGGCAATGAGCAGTTCTTC

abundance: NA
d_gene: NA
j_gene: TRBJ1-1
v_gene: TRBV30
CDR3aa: CAWKRRGTEAFF
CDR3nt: TGTGCCTGGAAACGGAGGGGGACTGAAGCTTTCTTT

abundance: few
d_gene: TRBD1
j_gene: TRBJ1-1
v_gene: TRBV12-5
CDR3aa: CASGLGDPLPGQPLNTEAFF
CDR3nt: TGTGCTAGTGGTTTGGGCGACCCGCTCCCGGGACAGCCCCTGAACACTGAAGCTTTCTTT

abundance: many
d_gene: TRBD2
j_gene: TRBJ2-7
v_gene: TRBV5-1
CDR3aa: CASRLWTSGTPEQYF
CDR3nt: TGCGCCAGCCGCTTATGGACTAGCGGGACGCCCGAGCAGTACTTC

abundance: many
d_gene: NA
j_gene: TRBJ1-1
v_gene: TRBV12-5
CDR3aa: CASGRQPNTEAFF
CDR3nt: TGTGCTAGTGGTCGACAGCCAAACACTGAAGCTTTCTTT

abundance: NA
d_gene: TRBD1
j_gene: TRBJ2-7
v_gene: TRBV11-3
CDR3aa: CASSLVWGTGVPLERYF
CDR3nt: TGTGCCAGCAGCTTAGTCTGGGGGACAGGGGTGCCCCTCGAGCGGTACTTC

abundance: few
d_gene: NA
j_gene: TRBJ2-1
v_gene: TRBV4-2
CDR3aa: CASSQDVDSYNEQFF
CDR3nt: TGTGCCAGCAGCCAAGATGTGGACAGTTACAATGAGCAGTTCTTC

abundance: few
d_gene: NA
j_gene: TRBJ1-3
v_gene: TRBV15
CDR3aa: CATSRRDGSSGNTIYF
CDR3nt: TGTGCCACCAGCAGACGGGACGGCTCCTCTGGAAACACCATATATTTT

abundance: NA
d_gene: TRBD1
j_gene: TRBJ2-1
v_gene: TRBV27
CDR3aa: CASRTAGTGSYNEQFF
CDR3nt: TGTGCCAGCAGAACAGCCGGGACAGGCTCCTACAATGAGCAGTTCTTC

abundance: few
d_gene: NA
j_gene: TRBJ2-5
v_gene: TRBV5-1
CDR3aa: CASSLEGPPQYF
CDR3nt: TGCGCCAGCAGCTTGGAGGGCCCACCCCAGTACTTC

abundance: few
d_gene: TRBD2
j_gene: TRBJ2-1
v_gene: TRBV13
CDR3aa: CASSRAGTSGSREQFF
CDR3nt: TGTGCCAGCAGCCGCGCCGGGACTAGCGGGAGTAGGGAGCAGTTCTTC

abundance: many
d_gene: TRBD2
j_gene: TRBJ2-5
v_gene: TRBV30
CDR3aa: CAWSVFTGGLQETQYF
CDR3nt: TGTGCCTGGAGTGTGTTTACGGGAGGCCTACAAGAGACCCAGTACTTC

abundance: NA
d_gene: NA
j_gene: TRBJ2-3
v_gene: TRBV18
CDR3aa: CASSRTPSGTDTQYF
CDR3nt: TGTGCCAGCTCGCGGACACCGTCTGGCACAGATACGCAGTATTTT

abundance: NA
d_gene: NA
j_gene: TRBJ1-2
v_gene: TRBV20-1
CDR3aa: CSARPQGWSYTF
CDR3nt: TGCAGTGCTAGACCGCAGGGTTGGAGCTACACCTTC

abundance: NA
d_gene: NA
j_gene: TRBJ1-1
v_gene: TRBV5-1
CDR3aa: CASSAGSSEAFF
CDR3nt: TGCGCCAGCAGCGCGGGATCTTCTGAAGCTTTCTTT

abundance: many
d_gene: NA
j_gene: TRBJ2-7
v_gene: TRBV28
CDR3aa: CASRTAPYEQYF
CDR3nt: TGTGCCAGCAGGACTGCTCCCTACGAGCAGTACTTC

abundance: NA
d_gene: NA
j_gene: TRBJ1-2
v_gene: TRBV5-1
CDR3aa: CASSSKTANYDYTF
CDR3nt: TGCGCCAGCAGCAGTAAGACAGCTAACTATGACTACACCTTC

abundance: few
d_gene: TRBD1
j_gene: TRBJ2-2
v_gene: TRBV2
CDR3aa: CATGQGLNTGELFF
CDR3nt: TGTGCCACCGGACAGGGTTTGAACACCGGGGAGCTGTTTTTT

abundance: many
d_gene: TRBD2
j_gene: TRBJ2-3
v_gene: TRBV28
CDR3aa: CASSSLAGGRTDTQYF
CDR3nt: TGTGCCAGCAGCTCACTAGCGGGAGGTCGCACAGATACGCAGTATTTT

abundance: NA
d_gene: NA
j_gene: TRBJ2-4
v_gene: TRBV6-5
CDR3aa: CASSYGLAAKNIQYF
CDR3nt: TGTGCCAGCAGTTACGGGCTGGCAGCCAAAAACATTCAGTACTTC

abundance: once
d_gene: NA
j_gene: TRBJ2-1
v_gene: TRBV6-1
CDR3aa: CASSDRALYNEQFF
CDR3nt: TGTGCCAGCAGTGACCGAGCACTCTACAATGAGCAGTTCTTC

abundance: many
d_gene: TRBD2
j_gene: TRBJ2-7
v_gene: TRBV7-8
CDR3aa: CASSLEVGLGYEQYF
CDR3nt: TGTGCCAGCAGCTTAGAAGTGGGACTAGGCTACGAGCAGTACTTC

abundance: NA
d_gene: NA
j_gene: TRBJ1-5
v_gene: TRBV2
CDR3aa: CASTQGILSNQPQHF
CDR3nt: TGTGCCAGCACCCAAGGGATTCTTAGCAATCAGCCCCAGCATTTT